A selection of T cell receptor beta chains follows, all from one sample in a study of T cell repertoires in cytomegalovirus infection. TCRdb redid the calling of the reads with MiXCR, one entry per CDR3 protein. Of some 300,000 distinct CDR3 sequences in the sample, approximately 14% were seen once. The specimen was PBMCs. The receptors were sampled from a human donor in good health (CMV status not recorded). Some clones in this sample may be carry-over from other donors' samples. The CDR3 runs from the conserved cysteine through the conserved F or W. The order of the fields is D gene, clone size, J gene, V gene, CDR3 DNA, CDR3 protein. D genes are given only for firm matches. Clone size is given for some rows only: seen once, a few or many times, or a class if the clone is expanded.

d_gene: TRBD1; abundance: many; j_gene: TRBJ1-6; v_gene: TRBV28; CDR3nt: TGTGCCAGCAGTCCTCAGGGGGTTTCACCCCTCCACTTT; CDR3aa: CASSPQGVSPLHF
d_gene: NA; abundance: many; j_gene: TRBJ1-5; v_gene: TRBV15; CDR3nt: TGTGCCACCAGCCCCAGGCTCCGGAGCAATCAGCCCCAGCATTTT; CDR3aa: CATSPRLRSNQPQHF
d_gene: TRBD1; abundance: NA; j_gene: TRBJ1-2; v_gene: TRBV3-1; CDR3nt: TGTGCCAGCAGCCAACTTCCGGGACAGGTCTATGGCTACACCTTC; CDR3aa: CASSQLPGQVYGYTF
d_gene: NA; abundance: few; j_gene: TRBJ1-6; v_gene: TRBV27; CDR3nt: TGTGCCAGCAGTTTATCTTCGGAGAGCTCCTATAATTCACCCCTCCACTTT; CDR3aa: CASSLSSESSYNSPLHF
d_gene: NA; abundance: many; j_gene: TRBJ2-3; v_gene: TRBV7-3; CDR3nt: TGTGCCAGCAGCACGACAGGGAGGAGCACAGATACGCAGTATTTT; CDR3aa: CASSTTGRSTDTQYF
d_gene: TRBD2; abundance: many; j_gene: TRBJ2-2; v_gene: TRBV19; CDR3nt: TGTGCCAGTACTAAGGGACTAGCGGGAGTTGAGGCCGGGGAGCTGTTTTTT; CDR3aa: CASTKGLAGVEAGELFF
d_gene: NA; abundance: NA; j_gene: TRBJ2-2; v_gene: TRBV11-3; CDR3nt: TGTGCCAGCAGCTTAGGGGCGGGACAGACGAACACCGGGGAGCTGTTTTTT; CDR3aa: CASSLGAGQTNTGELFF
d_gene: NA; abundance: few; j_gene: TRBJ1-1; v_gene: TRBV20-1; CDR3nt: TGCAGTGCCAGCTCTATACCCGGGACTGAAGCTTTCTTT; CDR3aa: CSASSIPGTEAFF
d_gene: NA; abundance: many; j_gene: TRBJ1-1; v_gene: TRBV19; CDR3nt: TGTGCCAGTATCCCCCGAGGTTCAGGGGATAGGACTGAAGCTTTCTTT; CDR3aa: CASIPRGSGDRTEAFF
d_gene: NA; abundance: many; j_gene: TRBJ2-3; v_gene: TRBV7-2; CDR3nt: TGTGCCAGCAGCTTAGGATTGGGCGATACGCAGTATTTT; CDR3aa: CASSLGLGDTQYF
d_gene: NA; abundance: NA; j_gene: TRBJ1-6; v_gene: TRBV6-5; CDR3nt: TGTGCCAGCAAATCTAGGAATTCACCCCTCCACTTT; CDR3aa: CASKSRNSPLHF
d_gene: TRBD1; abundance: NA; j_gene: TRBJ2-1; v_gene: TRBV15; CDR3nt: TGTGCCACCAGCGCCGGGACAGGGAAGGATGAGCAGTTCTTC; CDR3aa: CATSAGTGKDEQFF
d_gene: NA; abundance: many; j_gene: TRBJ1-2; v_gene: TRBV14; CDR3nt: TGTGCCAGCAGCCCGCTCCGATGGGACTATGGCTACACCTTC; CDR3aa: CASSPLRWDYGYTF
d_gene: TRBD1; abundance: NA; j_gene: TRBJ1-4; v_gene: TRBV25-1; CDR3nt: TGTGCCAGCAAGGACAGGGCAACTAATGAAAAACTGTTTTTT; CDR3aa: CASKDRATNEKLFF
d_gene: TRBD2; abundance: NA; j_gene: TRBJ2-6; v_gene: TRBV19; CDR3nt: TGTGCCTGTAGTATAACTAGCGGGAGTTTCTCTGGGGCCAACGTCCTGACTTTC; CDR3aa: CACSITSGSFSGANVLTF
d_gene: NA; abundance: few; j_gene: TRBJ2-7; v_gene: TRBV7-2; CDR3nt: TGTGCCAGCAGCTTAGATTATTCTAGGGGGAACGAGCAGTACTTC; CDR3aa: CASSLDYSRGNEQYF
d_gene: TRBD2; abundance: many; j_gene: TRBJ2-1; v_gene: TRBV6-2/TRBV6-3; CDR3nt: TGTGCCAGCAGTTACTCACCTCTAGCGGGAGTTGGCAATGAGCAGTTCTTC; CDR3aa: CASSYSPLAGVGNEQFF
d_gene: NA; abundance: NA; j_gene: TRBJ2-3; v_gene: TRBV20-1; CDR3nt: TGCAGTGCTAGTGACCCTAGCGAGGAAGGGCATACGCAGTATTTT; CDR3aa: CSASDPSEEGHTQYF
d_gene: NA; abundance: NA; j_gene: TRBJ2-7; v_gene: TRBV20-1; CDR3nt: TGCAGTGCTAGAGATCCCCGTGGATCCTACTACGAGCAGTACTTC; CDR3aa: CSARDPRGSYYEQYF
d_gene: NA; abundance: few; j_gene: TRBJ2-7; v_gene: TRBV11-2; CDR3nt: TGTGCCAGCACCCTCACCACTCTAGCGTTGGCAAACGAGCAGTACTTC; CDR3aa: CASTLTTLALANEQYF
d_gene: NA; abundance: few; j_gene: TRBJ2-1; v_gene: TRBV23-1; CDR3nt: TGCGCCAGCAGACAACAGGGACTTGAGCAGTTCTTC; CDR3aa: CASRQQGLEQFF
d_gene: NA; abundance: many; j_gene: TRBJ2-2; v_gene: TRBV12-3/TRBV12-4; CDR3nt: TGTGCCAGCAGATCGAGCGGAGTAAACACCGGGGAGCTGTTTTTT; CDR3aa: CASRSSGVNTGELFF
d_gene: TRBD2; abundance: many; j_gene: TRBJ2-1; v_gene: TRBV7-2; CDR3nt: TGTGCCAGCATCCTTACTACCGGCGGGAGTAGAAATGAGCAGTTCTTC; CDR3aa: CASILTTGGSRNEQFF
d_gene: NA; abundance: many; j_gene: TRBJ2-1; v_gene: TRBV7-2; CDR3nt: TGTGCCAGCAGCTCAGGCAGACTGTCTGGGATTTCCTACAATGAGCAGTTCTTC; CDR3aa: CASSSGRLSGISYNEQFF
d_gene: NA; abundance: many; j_gene: TRBJ2-2; v_gene: TRBV7-9; CDR3nt: TGTGCCAGCAGCTTTCGAGGGATTACGAACACCGGGGAGCTGTTTTTT; CDR3aa: CASSFRGITNTGELFF
d_gene: TRBD1; abundance: NA; j_gene: TRBJ2-7; v_gene: TRBV27; CDR3nt: TGTGCCAGCAGTAGAACACCGGGACAGGGATCCTACGAGCAGTACTTC; CDR3aa: CASSRTPGQGSYEQYF
d_gene: NA; abundance: many; j_gene: TRBJ1-4; v_gene: TRBV7-2; CDR3nt: TGTGCCAGCAGCTCGGAGCCTGAAAAACTGTTTTTT; CDR3aa: CASSSEPEKLFF
d_gene: NA; abundance: few; j_gene: TRBJ1-1; v_gene: TRBV20-1; CDR3nt: TGCAGTGCTAGAGCCCAGGACAACCTGAACACTGAAGCTTTCTTT; CDR3aa: CSARAQDNLNTEAFF
d_gene: NA; abundance: few; j_gene: TRBJ1-6; v_gene: TRBV29-1; CDR3nt: TGCAGCGTTCAAGAACTAGGCTCACCCCTCCACTTT; CDR3aa: CSVQELGSPLHF
d_gene: TRBD1; abundance: few; j_gene: TRBJ1-5; v_gene: TRBV28; CDR3nt: TGTGCCAGCACCCCTACAGGGGTAGGTCAGCCCCAGCATTTT; CDR3aa: CASTPTGVGQPQHF
d_gene: NA; abundance: many; j_gene: TRBJ2-2; v_gene: TRBV27; CDR3nt: TGTGCCAGCAGTTTGTCGGCGACAGCTTACACCGGGGAGCTGTTTTTT; CDR3aa: CASSLSATAYTGELFF
d_gene: NA; abundance: many; j_gene: TRBJ1-1; v_gene: TRBV19; CDR3nt: TGTGCCAGTAGTATACGAGAGAACACTGAAGCTTTCTTT; CDR3aa: CASSIRENTEAFF